The next 26 T cell receptor beta chains were all read from a single sample in a study of blood T cell repertoires in COVID-19. Repertoires were generated with immunoSEQ multiplex PCR, while TCRdb's copy carries only in-frame clones and drops some. The table shows about 440,000 clones, with around 89% occurring only once. The sequenced material came from peripheral blood. All receptors derive from a woman in her 30s with acute or convalescent COVID-19.

The CDR3 sequence is CASTQGRGLNQPQHF. CDR3 nucleotide sequence: TGTGCCAGCACCCAAGGCAGGGGCCTCAATCAGCCCCAGCATTTT. This sequence joins TRBV25-1 and TRBJ1-5; a weak D match, TRBD1 (6 bases). The CDR3 totals 15 residues. The germline CDR1 and CDR2 sequences are MGHDK and SYGVNS. V lost 7 bases to trimming and J lost 3 bases, with 16 bases between them.

V gene TRBV18 combines with J gene TRBJ1-1; the D is unclear. CDR3 length: 16 amino acids. Trimming took off 1 base at V and 1 base at J, with 13 bases between the two ends. Per germline, CDR1 KGHSH and CDR2 LQKENI. The CDR3 nucleotides are TGTGCCAGCTCACCACGGGAGATGGTTGGGAACACTGAAGCTTTCTTT. It yields the protein CASSPREMVGNTEAFF.

This rearrangement joins TRBV29-1 to TRBJ1-4, with 7 nucleotides matching TRBD1. This CDR3 spans 12 amino acids. In germline, CDR1 is SQVTM, CDR2 ANQGSEA. Losses at the gene ends were 7 bases for V and 8 bases for J; bases not matched to a gene: 7. This CDR3 is CSGGTAGEKLFF. In DNA form, the CDR3 reads TGCAGCGGGGGGACAGCTGGAGAAAAACTGTTTTTT. Variable domain in full (rest from reference TRBV29-1 and TRBJ1-4): SAVISQKPSRDICQRGTSLTIQCQVDSQVTMMFWYRQQPGQSLTLIATANQGSEATYESGFVIDKFPISRPNLTFSTLTVSNMSPEDSSIYLCSGGTAGEKLFFGSGTQLSVL.

This sequence joins TRBV5-1 and TRBJ1-1, with a tentative D call TRBD1 (6 bases). Germline V lookup: CDR1 SGHRS, CDR2 YFSETQ. V dropped 3 bases and J dropped 4 bases, with 10 bases sitting between them. The CDR3 runs 13 residues. The CDR3 nucleotides are TGCGCCAGCAGCTCACAGGGTGGCACTGAAGCTTTCTTT. This gives the protein CASSSQGGTEAFF.

The V and J genes are TRBV10-2 and TRBJ1-5; no reliable D call. This CDR3 spans 13 amino acids. Germline loops: CDR1 WSHSY, CDR2 SAAADI. The ends were cut back, 4 bases at V and 0 bases at J, with 4 bases in the middle. CDR3 DNA sequence: TGCGCCAGCAGTGTAAATAGCAATCAGCCCCAGCATTTT. It yields the protein CASSVNSNQPQHF.

This rearrangement joins TRBV5-1 to TRBJ1-2, with 7 positions matching TRBD1. Germline V gene sequence: CDR1 SGHRS, CDR2 YFSETQ. Losses at the gene ends were 0 bases for V and 3 bases for J; bases not matched to a gene: 8. This CDR3 spans 16 amino acids. CDR3 amino acids: CASSLAAGRGYYGYTF. CDR3 coding DNA: TGCGCCAGCAGCTTGGCCGCCGGCAGGGGGTACTATGGCTACACCTTC.

This clone came up a few times. This sequence joins TRBV4-1 and TRBJ1-6; D is perhaps TRBD1 (5 bases). The CDR3 covers 16 residues. Germline CDR1 MGHRA, CDR2 YSYEKL. Between the trimmed V and J ends, which lost 6 bases and 3 bases, there was a span of 15 bases. The CDR3 sequence: CASSLTAGLYNSPLHF. Written as DNA, the CDR3 is TGCGCCAGCAGTCTTACCGCGGGGCTCTATAATTCACCCCTCCACTTT.

The rearrangement uses TRBV5-1 and TRBJ2-1, with TRBD2 identical over 14 bases. The V gene's germline CDR1 is SGHRS and CDR2 YFSETQ. CDR3 length equals 17 residues. The J segment lost 4 bases and the V segment lost 3 bases, leaving 6 bases of the junction unmatched. The CDR3, as DNA: TGCGCCAGCAGCTCATCCGGGACTAGCGGGGGTTACAATGAGCAGTTCTTC. Its translation is CASSSSGTSGGYNEQFF.

V and J are TRBV5-1 and TRBJ2-3; 9 positions agree with TRBD1. Trimming took 3 bases from V and 1 from J; bases not matched to a gene: 3. This CDR3 is built from 15 residues. From germline, CDR1 is SGHRS and CDR2 YFSETQ. The CDR3 sequence is CASSWTGVGTDTQYF. For the CDR3, the DNA is TGCGCCAGCAGCTGGACAGGGGTTGGCACAGATACGCAGTATTTT.

CDR3: CSASQGPRAYNEQFF. The CDR3 DNA sequence: TGCAGTGCTAGTCAAGGGCCCAGGGCCTACAATGAGCAGTTCTTC. The V gene is TRBV20-1, the J gene TRBJ2-1; a possible D gene is TRBD1 (5 bases). The CDR3 is 15 residues long. Per germline, CDR1 DFQATT and CDR2 SNEGSKA (reference sequence). V was trimmed by 3 bases and J by 2 bases, leaving 14 bases between them.

V gene TRBV2 combines with J gene TRBJ2-5; D is perhaps TRBD2 (5 bases). The CDR3 is 14 residues long. The V gene lost 3 bases and the J gene lost 5 bases, with 13 bases spanning the gap. CDR1 is SNHLY, CDR2 FYNNEI, per germline. The DNA for the CDR3 is TGTGCCAGCAGTGACGGTAGCGTACAGGAGACCCAGTACTTC. This sequence encodes CASSDGSVQETQYF. Supplemented by reference TRBV2 and TRBJ2-5, the full variable domain reads EPEVTQTPSHQVTQMGQEVILRCVPISNHLYFYWYRQILGQKVEFLVSFYNNEISEKSEIFDDQFSVERPDGSNFTLKIRSTKLEDSAMYFCASSDGSVQETQYFGPGTRLLVL.

The chain links TRBV3-1 (or the pseudogene TRBV3-2) to TRBJ2-1; D may be TRBD1 (6 bases). In germline, CDR1 is LGHDT, CDR2 YNNKEL (reference sequence). Trimming took 1 base from V and 0 from J, leaving 13 bases between them. This CDR3 has 17 amino acids. For the CDR3, the DNA is TGTGCCAGCAGCCAAGGATACAGGGATAGCTCCTACAATGAGCAGTTCTTC. Its translation: CASSQGYRDSSYNEQFF.

The CDR3 DNA reads as TGCGCCAGCCGACAGGGGGGGAATTCACCCCTCCACTTT. This encodes CASRQGGNSPLHF. This chain links TRBV23-1 with TRBJ1-6; TRBD1 matches at 9 bases. TRBV23-1 is marked as an open reading frame, function uncertain. The CDR3 totals 13 residues. V gave up 8 bases and J gave up 7 bases; unmatched junction bases: 3.

V and J are TRBV7-3 and TRBJ2-1; 8 bases line up with TRBD2. Germline CDR1 reads SGHTA; CDR2 reads FQGTGA. CDR3 size: 15 residues. V lost 3 bases, J lost 6 bases, and 7 bases stayed unmatched. CDR3: CASSFQRAGGNEQFF. The DNA for the CDR3 is TGTGCCAGCAGCTTCCAGAGGGCGGGGGGCAATGAGCAGTTCTTC. Complete variable domain (other parts from reference TRBV7-3 and TRBJ2-1): GAGVSQTPSNKVTEKGKYVELRCDPISGHTALYWYRQSLGQGPEFLIYFQGTGAADDSGLPNDRFFAVRPEGSVSTLKIQRTERGDSAVYLCASSFQRAGGNEQFFGPGTRLTVL.

This sequence joins TRBV5-4 and TRBJ1-2; 10 nucleotides line up with TRBD1. CDR1 and CDR2 (germline): SGHNT, YYREEE (reference sequence). J gave up 5 bases and V 2 bases, and 6 bases lay outside the gene matches. The CDR3 covers 15 residues. CDR3: CASSFPGQGQYGYTF. DNA for the CDR3: TGTGCCAGCAGCTTTCCGGGACAGGGGCAGTATGGCTACACCTTC.

The V gene is TRBV28, the J gene TRBJ1-5; D unclear. Trimming pared 6 bases from V and 0 bases from J, leaving 6 bases between. The CDR3 is 13 residues long. Per germline, CDR1 MDHEN and CDR2 SYDVKM. CDR3 loop: CASSPYSNQPQHF. In nucleotides, the CDR3 is TGTGCCAGCAGCCCTTATAGCAATCAGCCCCAGCATTTT.

The chain is built from TRBV7-8 and TRBJ1-5, with 9 bases fitting TRBD1. CDR1 is SGHVS, CDR2 FQNEAQ, per germline. CDR3 size: 15 residues. The trim removed 5 bases at V and 7 bases at J, leaving 9 bases unmatched. The CDR3: CASSPGTGRDQPQHF. CDR3 sequence (DNA): TGTGCCAGCAGCCCCGGGACAGGGAGAGACCAGCCCCAGCATTTT.

This clone was seen at least ten times. The rearrangement joins TRBV6-6 to TRBJ1-1, with 8 bases fitting TRBD1. CDR3 length: 12 amino acids. The V gene end was trimmed by 7 bases and the J gene end by 8 bases; junction bases not matched to a gene: 6. Germline V CDR1 and CDR2: MNHNY, SVGAGI (reference sequence). CDR3 DNA: TGTGCCAGCACCTACAGGGGGATCGAAGCTTTCTTT. It yields the protein CASTYRGIEAFF.

The chain uses TRBV27 and TRBJ1-5; D gene ambiguous. The CDR3 spans 15 residues. V gave up 6 bases and J gave up 3 bases, with 15 bases separating them. CDR1 is MNHEY and CDR2 is SMNVEV in the germline V gene (reference sequence). CDR3 bases: TGTGCCAGCAGCCCGCTGGAGAGGGACAATCAGCCCCAGCATTTT. Translated, it gives CASSPLERDNQPQHF.

The chain has TRBV5-1 and TRBJ1-6; D remains unclear. V was pared by 2 bases and J by 5 bases, with 8 bases between. There are 14 residues in the CDR3. Per the germline V gene, CDR1 is SGHRS and CDR2 is YFSETQ. The CDR3 sequence: CASSLISNNSPLHF. CDR3 in DNA: TGCGCCAGCAGCTTAATTTCTAATAATTCACCCCTCCACTTT.

This chain connects TRBV7-3 to TRBJ2-2, with D perhaps matching TRBD2 (5 bases). In germline, CDR1 is SGHTA, CDR2 FQGTGA. Deletions cut 5 bases from V and 6 bases from J, with 10 bases between. CDR3 length: 13 amino acids. CDR3 protein: CASSASGSGELFF. The CDR3 DNA reads TGTGCCAGCAGCGCGTCGGGATCCGGGGAGCTGTTTTTT.

This sequence joins TRBV5-1 and TRBJ2-3; D not certain. This CDR3 contains 15 residues. Deletions cut 0 bases from V and 0 bases from J, with 8 bases between. Per the germline V gene, CDR1 is SGHRS and CDR2 is YFSETQ. The CDR3 spells CASSLDPVSTDTQYF. CDR3 DNA: TGCGCCAGCAGCTTGGATCCAGTTAGCACAGATACGCAGTATTTT.

This clone was detected only once. The chain combines TRBV2 with TRBJ1-4; D perhaps matches TRBD1 (5 bases). The germline V and J ends were trimmed by 6 bases and 8 bases, with 13 bases remaining between them. This CDR3 has 13 amino acids. CDR1 SNHLY and CDR2 FYNNEI come from the germline V gene. The CDR3: CASSRGTREKLFF. In nucleotides, the CDR3 is TGTGCCAGCAGCCGGGGGACCAGGGAAAAACTGTTTTTT.

V and J are TRBV9 and TRBJ2-6, with D possibly matching TRBD1 (5 bases). This CDR3 spans 15 amino acids. Trimming left V 3 bases short and J 0 bases short, with 7 bases between. The germline gives CDR1 SGDLS, CDR2 YYNGEE. The CDR3 DNA follows: TGTGCCAGCAGCGCCAGGGTCTCTGGGGCCAACGTCCTGACTTTC. It codes for CASSARVSGANVLTF.

The chain joins TRBV5-6 to TRBJ1-2; 10 bases align to TRBD1. CDR3 length equals 14 residues. CDR1 is SGHDT and CDR2 is YYEEEE in the germline V gene. V trimming: 4 bases; J trimming: 6 bases; junction bases outside the gene matches: 6. CDR3 residues: CASSPTGGGHGYTF. For the CDR3, the DNA is TGTGCCAGCAGCCCGACAGGGGGCGGGCATGGCTACACCTTC.

Ten or more counts support this clone. The rearrangement links TRBV5-1 to TRBJ1-4; TRBD1 might be the D (6 bases). Germline V gene data show CDR1 as SGHRS and CDR2 as YFSETQ. V dropped 5 bases and J dropped 7 bases, with 18 bases sitting between them. CDR3 size: 15 residues. As DNA, the CDR3 is TGCGCCAGCAGACAGGGTGGGGCAGCTCTTGAAAAACTGTTTTTT. It translates to CASRQGGAALEKLFF.